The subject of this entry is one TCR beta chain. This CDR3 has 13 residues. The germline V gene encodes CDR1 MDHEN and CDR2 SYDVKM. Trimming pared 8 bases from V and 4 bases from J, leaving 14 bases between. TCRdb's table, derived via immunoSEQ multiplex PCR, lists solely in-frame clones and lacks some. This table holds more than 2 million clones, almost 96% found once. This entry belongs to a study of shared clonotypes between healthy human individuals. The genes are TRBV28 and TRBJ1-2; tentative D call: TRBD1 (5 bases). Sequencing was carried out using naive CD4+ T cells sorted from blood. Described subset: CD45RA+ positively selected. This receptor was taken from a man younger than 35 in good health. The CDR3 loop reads CASENQGGYGYTF. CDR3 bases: TGTGCCAGCGAGAATCAGGGTGGCTATGGCTACACCTTC.